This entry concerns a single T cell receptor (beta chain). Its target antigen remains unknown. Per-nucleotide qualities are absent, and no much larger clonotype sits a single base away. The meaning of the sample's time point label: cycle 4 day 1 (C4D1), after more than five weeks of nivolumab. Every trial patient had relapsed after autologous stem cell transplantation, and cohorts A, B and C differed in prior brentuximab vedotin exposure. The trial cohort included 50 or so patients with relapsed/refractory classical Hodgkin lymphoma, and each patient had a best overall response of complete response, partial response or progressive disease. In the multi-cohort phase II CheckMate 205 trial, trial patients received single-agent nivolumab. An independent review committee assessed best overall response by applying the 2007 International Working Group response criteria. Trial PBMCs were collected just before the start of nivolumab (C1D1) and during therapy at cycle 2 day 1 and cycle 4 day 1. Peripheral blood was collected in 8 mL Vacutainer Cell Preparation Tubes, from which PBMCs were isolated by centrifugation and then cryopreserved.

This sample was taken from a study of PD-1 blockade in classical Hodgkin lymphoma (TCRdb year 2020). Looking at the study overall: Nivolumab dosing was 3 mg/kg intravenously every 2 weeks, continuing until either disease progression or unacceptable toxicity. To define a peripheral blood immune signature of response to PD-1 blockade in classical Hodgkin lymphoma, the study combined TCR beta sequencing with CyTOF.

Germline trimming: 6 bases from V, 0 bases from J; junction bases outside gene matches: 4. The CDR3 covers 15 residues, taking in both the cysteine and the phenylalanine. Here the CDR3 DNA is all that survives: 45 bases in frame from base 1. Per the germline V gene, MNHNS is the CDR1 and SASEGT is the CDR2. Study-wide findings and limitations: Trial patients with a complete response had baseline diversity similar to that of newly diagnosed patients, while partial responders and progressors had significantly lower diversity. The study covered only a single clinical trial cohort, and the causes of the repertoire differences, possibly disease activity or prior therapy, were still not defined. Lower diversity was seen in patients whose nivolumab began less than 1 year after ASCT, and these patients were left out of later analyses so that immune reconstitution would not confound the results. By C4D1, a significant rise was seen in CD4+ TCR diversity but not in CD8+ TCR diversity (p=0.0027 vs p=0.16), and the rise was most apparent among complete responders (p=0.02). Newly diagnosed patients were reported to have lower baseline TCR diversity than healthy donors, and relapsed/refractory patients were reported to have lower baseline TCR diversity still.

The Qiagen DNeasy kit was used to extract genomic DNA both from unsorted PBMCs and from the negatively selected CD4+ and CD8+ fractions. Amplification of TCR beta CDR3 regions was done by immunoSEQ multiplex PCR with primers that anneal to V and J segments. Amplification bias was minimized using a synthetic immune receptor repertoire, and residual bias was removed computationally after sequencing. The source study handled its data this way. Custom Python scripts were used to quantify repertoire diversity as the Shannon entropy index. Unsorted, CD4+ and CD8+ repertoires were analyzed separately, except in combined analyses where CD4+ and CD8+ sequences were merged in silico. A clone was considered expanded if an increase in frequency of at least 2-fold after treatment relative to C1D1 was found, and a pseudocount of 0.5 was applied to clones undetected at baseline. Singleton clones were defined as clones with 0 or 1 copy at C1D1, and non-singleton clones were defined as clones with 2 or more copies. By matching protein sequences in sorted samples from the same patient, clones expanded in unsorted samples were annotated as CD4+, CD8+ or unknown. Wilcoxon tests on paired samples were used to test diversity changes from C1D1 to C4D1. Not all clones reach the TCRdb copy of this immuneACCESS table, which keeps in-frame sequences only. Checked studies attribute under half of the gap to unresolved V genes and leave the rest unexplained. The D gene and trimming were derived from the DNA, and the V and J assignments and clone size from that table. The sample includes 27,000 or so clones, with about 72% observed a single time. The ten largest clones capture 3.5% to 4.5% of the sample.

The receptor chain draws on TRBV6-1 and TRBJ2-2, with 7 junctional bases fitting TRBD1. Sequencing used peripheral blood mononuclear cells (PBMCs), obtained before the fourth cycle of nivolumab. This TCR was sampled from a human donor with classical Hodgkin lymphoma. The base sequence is TGTGCCAGCAGACTGCAGGGGGCGAACACCGGGGAGCTGTTTTTT. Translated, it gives CASRLQGANTGELFF.